The T cell receptor beta chain under discussion was sequenced for a study of blood T cell repertoires in COVID-19. Study as a whole: Whether acute or convalescent, the COVID-19 samples came from the United States, Italy and Spain.

TCRdb keeps only in-frame clones here, not all; method: immunoSEQ multiplex PCR. The data contain under 300,000 clones, around nine tenths of them singletons. This CDR3 region has 10 residues. The chain recombines TRBV21-1 with TRBJ1-3. TRBV21-1 is tagged as a pseudogene. Specimen: peripheral blood. This sequence was found in a woman aged 65 to 85 with active or convalescent COVID-19. Here the CDR3 DNA reads TGTGCCACGTTAAGAGTCACCATATATTTT. It is translated as CATLRVTIYF.